This T cell receptor (beta chain) is drawn from a study of early T cells in non-severe SARS-CoV-2 infection. Study at large: The sequenced material was bulk RNA from unsorted whole blood, and its chains were unpaired.

The CDR3 has 15 amino acids. The germline V gene has CDR1 SGHNT and CDR2 YENEEA. V was cut by 2 bases and J by 9 bases, with 17 bases left in between. Only a few counts were recorded for this clonotype. The antigen is unknown. The library protocol tagged individual cDNA molecules with unique molecular identifiers. TCRdb fed the 5' RACE reads into MiXCR, producing one record per CDR3 protein. The sample contains about 70,000 distinct CDR3 sequences, approximately 12% of which appear only once. Study-level findings and limits: VDJdb-based matching was biased toward anti-spike CD8 responses and missed private and CD4 specificities.

V usage is TRBV11-3 and J usage is TRBJ2-1; the D is unclear. The source was whole blood, collected at baseline. This TCR derives from an adult who was a healthcare worker with PCR-confirmed SARS-CoV-2 infection or an uninfected control (not recorded which). The donor label of this sample is uncertain. CDR3 nucleotide sequence: TGTGCCAGCAGCTTACGAGACCCAAGATTCAGTGAGCAGTTCTTC. Translated, it gives CASSLRDPRFSEQFF.